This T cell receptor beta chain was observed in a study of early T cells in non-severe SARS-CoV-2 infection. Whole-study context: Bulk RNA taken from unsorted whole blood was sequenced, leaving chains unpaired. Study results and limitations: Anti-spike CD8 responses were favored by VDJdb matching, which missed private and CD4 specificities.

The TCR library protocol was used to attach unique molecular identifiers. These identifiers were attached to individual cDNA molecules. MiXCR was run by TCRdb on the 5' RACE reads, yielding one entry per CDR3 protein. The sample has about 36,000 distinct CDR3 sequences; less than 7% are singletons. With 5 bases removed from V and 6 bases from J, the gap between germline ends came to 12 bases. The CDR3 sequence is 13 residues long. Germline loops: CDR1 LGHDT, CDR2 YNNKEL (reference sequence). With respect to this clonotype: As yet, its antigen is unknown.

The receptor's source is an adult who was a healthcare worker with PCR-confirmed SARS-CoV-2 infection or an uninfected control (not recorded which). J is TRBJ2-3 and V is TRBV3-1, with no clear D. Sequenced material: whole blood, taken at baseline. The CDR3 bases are TGTGCCAGCAGCGATTCCCCCGATGATACGCAGTATTTT. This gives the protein CASSDSPDDTQYF.